This T cell receptor (beta chain) is from a study of CD8 T cells in ankylosing spondylitis. Findings of the study overall: Past research had described some motif variants in reactive arthritis synovial fluid and blood. Disease-linked clones were found to be CD8+ and relatively rare in peripheral blood.

Using its own MiXCR run on the 5' RACE reads, TCRdb lists one record per CDR3 protein. This table holds around 90,000 distinct CDR3 sequences, 27% found once. Germline V gene data show CDR1 as LGHNA and CDR2 as YNFKEQ. The CDR3 has 17 amino acids. Remarks on this clonotype: Its antigen is not identified. One base away lies a much larger clone, so this may be a sequencing read error.

The chain employs TRBV4-2 and TRBJ2-6; the D gene is possibly TRBD1 (6 bases). The sample taken for sequencing was blood, either unsorted or a sorted T cell fraction (not recorded which). The TCR sequence derives from a male donor with ankylosing spondylitis or in good health (not recorded which). Written as DNA, the CDR3 is TGTGCCGGCAGTCAAGGACAGCCACAATCTGGGGCCAACGTCCTGACTTTC. This gives the protein CAGSQGQPQSGANVLTF.